Included here is one T cell receptor beta chain sequence, with context. This may arise from a read error, as a much more abundant clone is one base away. These data come from a study of tumor-infiltrating lymphocytes in primary liver carcinoma. Co-extracted RNA and DNA came from approximately 20-30 mg of unsorted bulk tissue. Primary liver carcinomas in the patients were surgically resected. cDNA specific to TCR beta was made from about 550 ng of total RNA, with a constant-region primer employed for priming. Slightly modified ARM-PCR served as the procedure for the TCR beta libraries. These libraries came from three rounds of nested multiplex PCR. TCRdb ran MiXCR on the multiplex PCR reads and lists one entry per CDR3 protein. Of roughly 120,000 distinct CDR3 sequences in the sample, 50% to 70% are singletons; the top ten hold 9.3%. Sequenced material: liver tumor tissue from sampling region 1. Subset here: tumor region T1, superior pole. The TCR sequence derives from an older woman with primary liver carcinoma and hepatitis B virus infection.

In DNA, the CDR3 is TGTGCCAGCAGTCACCTCATGCCCGGGTCGAGCAATCAGCCCCAGCATTTT. Translation: CASSHLMPGSSNQPQHF. This chain joins TRBV6-6 and TRBJ1-5; D unclear. Germline loops: CDR1 MNHNY, CDR2 SVGAGI (reference sequence). This CDR3 has 17 residues. Trimming removed 5 bases at V and 1 base at J, with 18 bases between.